This TCR beta chain comes out of a study of shared clonotypes between healthy human individuals. General observations from the study: Clonotype sharing among donors, it was expected, would be affected by sequencing depth. Larger richness was generally estimated for naive than memory subsets.

Unmatched junction bases numbered 13, after V lost 8 bases and J lost 2 bases. Germline V gene lookup returns CDR1 MNHEY and CDR2 SMNVEV (reference sequence). There are 16 residues in the CDR3. TCRdb keeps only in-frame clones here, not all; method: immunoSEQ multiplex PCR. The sample holds just over 2,000,000 clones, roughly 94% seen once. CD45RO negativity and positive selection for CCR7 defined naive CD8 cells, a population that excluded terminally differentiated effector memory CD45RA+ cells. About this clone itself: No antigen is known for it.

The material sequenced was naive CD8+ T cells sorted from blood. This receptor was taken from a man aged 18-30 years in good health. The chain has TRBV27 and TRBJ1-2, with 8 bases identical to TRBD1. The CDR3 sequence is CASAEALRGLNYGYTF. CDR3 nucleotide sequence: TGTGCCAGCGCCGAGGCCCTCAGGGGGCTGAACTATGGCTACACCTTC.